The 6 T cell receptor beta chains given below trace back to one sample, sequenced in a study of CD4 T cells in relation to SARS-CoV-2 and coronaviruses. Antigen specificity for these receptors is unknown. The method was immunoSEQ multiplex PCR; TCRdb's version includes in-frame clones alone and lacks a portion of them. The sample lists around 20,000 clones, about four fifths occurring once. CD4+ T cells from unexposed donors were obtained before the COVID-19 pandemic (2011-2018). Isolation of CD4+ T cells took place after about 9 days in culture. Sequencing was performed on CD4+ T cells from PBMCs, cultured in vitro. All receptors derive from a human donor in good health.

The chain employs TRBV7-9 and TRBJ2-7; no clear D. The V end was cut by 1 base, the J end by 6 bases, with 10 bases between. Germline-derived CDR1 and CDR2 are SEHNR and FQNEAQ (reference sequence). CDR3 length: 13 amino acids. CDR3 sequence: CASSLELSGEQYF. CDR3 sequence (DNA): TGTGCCAGCAGCTTAGAGTTGTCGGGCGAGCAGTACTTC.

The CDR3, as DNA: TGTGCCAGCAGTTTAGATCAACTAGCGAGAGAGCAGTTCTTC. The encoded protein is CASSLDQLAREQFF. The chain carries TRBV27 and TRBJ2-1; TRBD2 agrees at 7 bases. This CDR3 spans 14 amino acids. Germline values: CDR1 MNHEY, CDR2 SMNVEV (reference sequence). The V segment lost 2 bases and the J segment 10 bases; nucleotides outside the gene matches: 8.

This chain joins TRBV5-4 and TRBJ1-1; D unclear. The V end was cut by 2 bases, the J end by 0 bases, with 5 bases between. Germline CDR1 and CDR2: SGHNT and YYREEE (reference sequence). The CDR3 is made up of 13 amino acids. In DNA, the CDR3 is TGTGCCAGCAGCTTAAATGTGAACACTGAAGCTTTCTTT. Encoded protein: CASSLNVNTEAFF. The full variable domain, completed using reference TRBV5-4 and TRBJ1-1, is ETGVTQSPTHLIKTRGQQVTLRCSSQSGHNTVSWYQQALGQGPQFIFQYYREEENGRGNFPPRFSGLQFPNYSSELNVNALELDDSALYLCASSLNVNTEAFFGQGTRLTVV.

The gene calls are TRBV20-1 and TRBJ2-7; D gene ambiguous. Germline V gene sequence: CDR1 DFQATT, CDR2 SNEGSKA (reference sequence). Trimming removed 5 bases at V and 5 bases at J, with 10 bases between. The CDR3 is 11 residues long. Written as DNA, the CDR3 is TGCAGTGCTGCCGCGGCCAACGAGCAGTACTTC. Translation: CSAAAANEQYF.

The J gene is TRBJ1-2, the V gene TRBV10-3; no definite D call. The CDR3 runs to 14 residues. Germline values: CDR1 ENHRY, CDR2 SYGVKD. V lost 8 bases, J lost 1 base, and 14 bases lay in between. The CDR3 sequence is CAIATAEFNYGYTF. CDR3 in DNA: TGTGCCATCGCCACAGCGGAATTTAACTATGGCTACACCTTC.

V usage is TRBV5-4 and J usage is TRBJ1-2, with D maybe TRBD1 (5 bases). From germline, CDR1 is SGHNT and CDR2 YYREEE (reference sequence). Trimming removed 0 bases from V and 6 bases from J, with 9 bases in between. The CDR3 totals 13 residues. The CDR3 DNA reads as TGTGCCAGCAGCTTGGTGGGGGTGGATGGCTACACCTTC. Its translation: CASSLVGVDGYTF.